This T cell receptor beta chain was recovered during a study of shared clonotypes between healthy human individuals. About the research overall: In total, the donors were a couple of women and a few men aged 18 to 49.

This clone was counted a single time. Its antigen is undetermined. Libraries were prepared by immunoSEQ multiplex PCR; TCRdb keeps only in-frame clonotypes and omits some of them. Of some 1.5 million clones listed, 98% are singletons. Findings of the study overall: Against clonotypes common to all four donors, non-shared ones had lower generation probabilities. A limitation of the genetic and exposure-history diversity represented arose from few donors. The sampled material consisted only of blood, and tissue repertoires are likely to differ.

This CDR3 has 16 amino acids. From germline, CDR1 is MRHNA and CDR2 SNTAGT. Unmatched junction bases numbered 7, after V lost 4 bases and J lost 1 base. The chain employs TRBV6-4 and TRBJ2-5; TRBD2 matches 9 bases. The sample was naive CD4+ T cells sorted from blood. The subset: CD45RA+ positively selected. The receptor was derived from a man under 40 in good health. For the CDR3, the DNA is TGTGCCAGCAGTGTGCCTGGACTAGCGCTCCAAGAGACCCAGTACTTC. It codes for CASSVPGLALQETQYF.